Listed here are 20 T cell receptor beta chains from one sample, sequenced in a study of T cell responses to AZD1222 COVID-19 vaccine. The protocol was immunoSEQ multiplex PCR, while the TCRdb copy is restricted to in-frame clones and leaves out a portion. In the table there are some 99,000 clones, around nine tenths of which are singletons. The sequencing here drew on peripheral blood, taken on day 0 of AZD1222 vaccination. Every receptor here comes from an adult in good health.

The V and J genes are TRBV19 and TRBJ1-1; 9 positions agree with TRBD1. From germline, CDR1 is LNHDA and CDR2 SQIVND (reference sequence). The CDR3 runs 17 residues. After removal of 3 bases from V and 0 bases from J, the junction contained 8 bases not matched to a gene. The CDR3 DNA reads as TGTGCCAGTAGTATGTTCCGGGACAGGGATCTGAACACTGAAGCTTTCTTT. This sequence encodes CASSMFRDRDLNTEAFF.

The chain carries TRBV6-5 and TRBJ1-2; 7 bases are a match to TRBD1. The length of the CDR3 is 14 residues. Germline lookup yields CDR1 MNHEY and CDR2 SVGAGI. The ends lost 2 bases at V and 4 bases at J; junction bases unmatched: 4. The CDR3 bases are TGTGCCAGCAGTTACCGCGACAGGGCCTATGGCTACACCTTC. Translation gives CASSYRDRAYGYTF.

This chain links TRBV19 with TRBJ2-7, with TRBD1 matching 10 bases. V lost 2 bases to trimming and J lost 1 base; unmatched junction nucleotides: 2. CDR1 is LNHDA, CDR2 SQIVND, per germline (reference sequence). The length of the CDR3 is 15 residues. The CDR3 bases are TGTGCCAGTAGTATAAGGACAGGGGGTTCCTACGAGCAGTACTTC. It encodes CASSIRTGGSYEQYF. Full variable domain (rest looked up from reference TRBV19 and TRBJ2-7): DGGITQSPKYLFRKEGQNVTLSCEQNLNHDAMYWYRQDPGQGLRLIYYSQIVNDFQKGDIAEGYSVSREKKESFPLTVTSAQKNPTAFYLCASSIRTGGSYEQYFGPGTRLTVT.

The genes are TRBV7-8 and TRBJ2-1, with D perhaps matching TRBD1 or TRBD2 (5 bases each). The V end lost 5 bases, the J end lost 8 bases, and 19 bases lay between the germline ends. This CDR3 region has 15 residues. Germline V lookup: CDR1 SGHVS, CDR2 FQNEAQ. The CDR3 bases are TGTGCCAGCAGCAGGGACGGAGCCTCTGGGGATGAGCAGTTCTTC. This sequence encodes CASSRDGASGDEQFF.

The chain employs TRBV7-8 and TRBJ2-7; a possible D gene is TRBD1 (6 bases). Germline-derived CDR1 and CDR2 are SGHVS and FQNEAQ. V was clipped by 0 bases and J by 6 bases, with 12 bases between them. CDR3 length: 14 amino acids. The CDR3 reads CASSLAGAVGEQYV. The DNA of the CDR3 is TGTGCCAGCAGCTTAGCGGGGGCGGTAGGCGAGCAGTACGTC.

V and J are TRBV6-5 and TRBJ1-1; no clear D. The CDR3 contains 15 residues. Germline CDR1 is MNHEY and CDR2 is SVGAGI. V was clipped by 0 bases and J by 6 bases, with 14 bases between them. CDR3 in amino acids: CASSYSRYRAAEAFF. Here the CDR3 DNA reads TGTGCCAGCAGTTACTCGAGGTATAGGGCAGCTGAAGCTTTCTTT.

The rearrangement links TRBV9 to TRBJ1-2, with a tentative D call TRBD1 (5 bases). CDR1 and CDR2 from the germline V gene are SGDLS and YYNGEE. The CDR3 consists of 15 residues. Deletions cut 0 bases from V and 8 bases from J, with 17 bases between. CDR3 amino acids: CASSVDGRAVRGYTF. The CDR3 nucleotides read TGTGCCAGCAGCGTAGACGGCAGGGCGGTGCGAGGCTACACCTTC.

The genes are TRBV5-4 and TRBJ1-2; 8 bases agree with TRBD1. Germline CDR1 is SGHNT and CDR2 is YYREEE (reference sequence). V lost 1 base and J lost 2; bases outside the gene matches: 4. The CDR3 runs to 15 residues. The CDR3 spells CASSLRQGANYGYTF. CDR3 DNA: TGTGCCAGCAGCTTGAGGCAGGGGGCAAACTATGGCTACACCTTC.

The CDR3 nucleotides are TGTGCCAGTAAGGGGCAGGGGGCTCAGCCCCAGCATTTT. Translation: CASKGQGAQPQHF. V usage is TRBV19 and J usage is TRBJ1-5; 8 bases line up with TRBD1. V gave up 7 bases and J gave up 6 bases; unmatched junction bases: 5. CDR1 and CDR2 (germline): LNHDA, SQIVND (reference sequence). The CDR3 is made up of 13 amino acids.

This chain links TRBV7-8 with TRBJ2-7; 14 bases map to TRBD2. J gave up 6 bases and V 6 bases, and 7 bases lay outside the gene matches. The germline V gene has CDR1 SGHVS and CDR2 FQNEAQ. The CDR3 runs 15 residues. The CDR3 nucleotides are TGTGCCAGCAGGCTGGGACTAGCGGGAGAGGGCGAGCAGTACGTC. Protein: CASRLGLAGEGEQYV.

The genes are TRBV6-5 and TRBJ1-1; 9 bases are a match to TRBD1. The CDR3 sequence is 15 residues long. The germline V gene has CDR1 MNHEY and CDR2 SVGAGI. V lost 2 bases, J lost 4 bases, and 5 bases stayed unmatched. CDR3 coding DNA: TGTGCCAGCAGTTACGATAGACAGGGGGGCACTGAAGCTTTCTTT. Amino acid sequence: CASSYDRQGGTEAFF.

The table lists this clone with a few counts. The chain recombines TRBV24-1 with TRBJ1-2, with 12 bases lining up with TRBD1. J lost 4 bases, V lost 3 bases, and 5 bases had no gene match. CDR1 is KGHDR and CDR2 is SFDVKD in the germline V gene. CDR3 length equals 16 residues. The CDR3 nucleotides are TGTGCCACCAGTGATCCGGGACAGGGGGCAGGCTATGGCTACACCTTC. This encodes CATSDPGQGAGYGYTF.

The gene calls are TRBV19 and TRBJ1-5, with D unclear. V lost 7 bases, J lost 0 bases, and 16 bases lay in between. The V gene's germline CDR1 is LNHDA and CDR2 SQIVND (reference sequence). The CDR3 runs to 16 residues. Here the CDR3 DNA reads TGTGCCAGTACCCCGACACGAGGGTATAGCAATCAGCCCCAGCATTTT. It encodes CASTPTRGYSNQPQHF.

V and J are TRBV29-1 and TRBJ1-5, with D possibly matching TRBD1 (5 bases). CDR1 is SQVTM and CDR2 is ANQGSEA in the germline V gene. CDR3 size: 11 residues. V lost 4 bases and J 5 bases, leaving 6 bases between the germline ends. As DNA, the CDR3 is TGCAGCGTTGGGGGGGATCAGCCCCAGCATTTT. Translating gives CSVGGDQPQHF.

The genes are TRBV27 and TRBJ1-6; D gene ambiguous. The CDR3 has 12 amino acids. The germline CDR1 and CDR2 sequences are MNHEY and SMNVEV (reference sequence). V lost 8 bases, J lost 14 bases, and 16 bases lay in between. CDR3 region: CASSVGSSALHF. CDR3 nucleotides: TGTGCCAGCTCAGTGGGGAGTTCGGCCCTCCACTTT.

This chain uses TRBV7-9 with TRBJ2-5; 10 positions match TRBD2. Looked up from germline, CDR1 is SEHNR and CDR2 is FQNEAQ (reference sequence). The CDR3 has 15 amino acids. The J segment lost 9 bases and the V segment lost 1 base, leaving 8 bases of the junction unmatched. CDR3 nucleotide sequence: TGTGCCAGCAGCTTAGGATCCAGCGGGGGGGTGTCCCAGTACTTC. Protein sequence: CASSLGSSGGVSQYF.

The chain is built from TRBV30 and TRBJ1-2; D call uncertain. CDR1 is GTSNPN and CDR2 is SVGIG in the germline V gene (reference sequence). Trimming left V 0 bases short and J 6 bases short, with 14 bases between. The CDR3 sequence is 14 residues long. The CDR3 sequence: CAWSVLAGADGYTF. The CDR3 DNA follows: TGTGCCTGGAGTGTACTGGCAGGAGCGGATGGCTACACCTTC.

This chain joins TRBV18 and TRBJ1-6; 10 nucleotides match TRBD1. The CDR3 is made up of 15 amino acids. Trimming cost V 3 bases and J 7 bases; bases outside gene matches: 3. Germline V gene sequence: CDR1 KGHSH, CDR2 LQKENI. CDR3 sequence reads: CASSPRTGGNSPLHF. CDR3 DNA: TGTGCCAGCTCACCGCGGACAGGGGGAAATTCACCCCTCCACTTT.

The genes are TRBV21-1 and TRBJ1-1; TRBD1, as called in the table, went unchecked against the DNA. TRBV21-1 has pseudogene status. The CDR3 is 14 amino acids. The DNA of the CDR3 is TGTGCCAGCAGCAACGGTCGCAGGGGGCCTGAAGCTTTCTTT. Amino acid sequence: CASSNGRRGPEAFF.

The table lists this clone with a few counts. The V and J genes are TRBV6-5 and TRBJ2-7, with TRBD2 identical over 12 bases. This CDR3 is 15 amino acids long. Germline assignment: CDR1 MNHEY and CDR2 SVGAGI. Trimming removed 6 bases from V and 3 bases from J; junction bases left unmatched: 6. Here the CDR3 reads CASRSGTSGHYEQYV. The CDR3 nucleotides are TGTGCCAGCAGAAGCGGGACTAGCGGGCACTACGAGCAGTACGTC.